The clone carrying this T cell receptor (beta chain) was picked up one time. Sequencing was performed with immunoSEQ multiplex PCR; in TCRdb, only in-frame clones are kept and a portion is missing. This sample has about 68,000 clones, with about three quarters found just once. V was clipped by 4 bases and J by 0 bases, with 11 bases between them. CDR3 length equals 14 residues. Germline CDR1 SGHNT, CDR2 YYREEE (reference sequence). This sample was taken from a study of T cell responses to AZD1222 COVID-19 vaccine. The receptor was derived from an adult in good health. This specimen was peripheral blood, taken on day 0 of AZD1222 vaccination. The genes are TRBV5-4 and TRBJ2-7; D call uncertain. CDR3 protein: CASSPLSSSYEQYF. CDR3 DNA sequence: TGTGCCAGCAGCCCCCTATCGAGCTCCTACGAGCAGTACTTC.